What follows are 25 T cell receptor beta chains derived from one specimen sequenced in a study of blood T cell repertoires in COVID-19. The assay was immunoSEQ multiplex PCR, and TCRdb's table has in-frame clones only and misses some. The sample yields tens of thousands of clones, about 90% seen once. Material: peripheral blood. Receptors originate from a woman older than 75 with active COVID-19.

The rearrangement joins TRBV5-1 to TRBJ2-7; a weak D match, TRBD1 (5 bases). V gave up 0 bases and J gave up 0 bases, with 7 bases separating them. Germline V CDR1 and CDR2: SGHRS, YFSETQ. CDR3 length: 14 amino acids. CDR3 in DNA: TGCGCCAGCAGCTTGGGACAGAGCTCCTACGAGCAGTACTTC. Translated, it gives CASSLGQSSYEQYF.

This clone was found once. The chain carries TRBV6-2 or TRBV6-3 and TRBJ2-5; D is undetermined. Germline V CDR1 and CDR2: MNHEY, SVGEGT. V lost 6 bases and J lost 4, with 15 bases in between. The CDR3 totals 14 residues. This CDR3 reads CASSPFQMLETQYF. CDR3 DNA sequence: TGTGCCAGCAGCCCATTTCAAATGTTAGAGACCCAGTACTTC.

This clone was counted a few times. The chain couples TRBV7-9 to TRBJ2-7; tentatively, D is TRBD1 (6 bases). The CDR3 totals 14 residues. The germline V and J ends were trimmed by 5 bases and 3 bases, with 14 bases remaining between them. Germline V lookup: CDR1 SEHNR, CDR2 FQNEAQ (reference sequence). CDR3 sequence reads: CASSLGQSVYEQYF. DNA for the CDR3: TGTGCCAGCAGCCTCGGACAGTCCGTCTACGAGCAGTACTTC.

The CDR3 DNA reads as TGTGCCAGCAGCTTGGCCCCGGGTGAAGCTTTCTTT. Amino acids: CASSLAPGEAFF. The chain is built from TRBV5-5 and TRBJ1-1; no clear D gene. The V gene lost 0 bases and the J gene lost 7 bases, with 7 bases spanning the gap. Germline assignment: CDR1 SGHKS and CDR2 YYEKEE (reference sequence). This CDR3 is 12 amino acids long. Full variable domain (missing parts from reference TRBV5-5 and TRBJ1-1): DAGVTQSPTHLIKTRGQQVTLRCSPISGHKSVSWYQQVLGQGPQFIFQYYEKEERGRGNFPDRFSARQFPNYSSELNVNALLLGDSALYLCASSLAPGEAFFGQGTRLTVV.

J is TRBJ2-1 and V is TRBV5-1, with a possible D match to TRBD1 (6 bases). CDR3 length: 15 residues. V dropped 4 bases and J dropped 2 bases, with 13 bases sitting between them. From germline, CDR1 is SGHRS and CDR2 YFSETQ. CDR3 protein: CASSLTGFTYNEQFF. In DNA, the CDR3 is TGCGCCAGCAGCCTCACAGGGTTTACCTACAATGAGCAGTTCTTC. The entire variable domain, with the rest obtained from reference TRBV5-1 and TRBJ2-1, is as follows: KAGVTQTPRYLIKTRGQQVTLSCSPISGHRSVSWYQQTPGQGLQFLFEYFSETQRNKGNFPGRFSGRQFSNSRSEMNVSTLELGDSALYLCASSLTGFTYNEQFFGPGTRLTVL.

CDR3 nucleotide sequence: TGTGCCACCAGCAGAGACAGGGGCATCTCCTACAATGAGCAGTTCTTC. Translating gives CATSRDRGISYNEQFF. V usage is TRBV15 and J usage is TRBJ2-1; a weak D match, TRBD1 (6 bases). The CDR3 covers 16 residues. Per the germline V gene, CDR1 is LNHNV and CDR2 is YYDKDF (reference sequence). With 0 bases removed from V and 0 bases from J, the gap between germline ends came to 9 bases.

The chain combines TRBV19 with TRBJ1-1, with a tentative D call TRBD1 (5 bases). This CDR3 spans 13 amino acids. Germline V CDR1 and CDR2: LNHDA, SQIVND (reference sequence). V lost 5 bases, J lost 4 bases, and 11 bases lay in between. CDR3 sequence: CASSLIGATEAFF. CDR3 nucleotides: TGTGCCAGTAGTCTAATAGGGGCCACTGAAGCTTTCTTT.

The chain combines TRBV5-5 with TRBJ1-4, with 8 bases that match TRBD1. V was pared by 3 bases and J by 7 bases, with 8 bases of the junction left unmatched. The CDR3 has 15 residues. CDR1 is SGHKS, CDR2 YYEKEE, per germline (reference sequence). CDR3 DNA: TGTGCCAGCAGCTCTCCGGGACAGGCTACTGAAAAACTGTTTTTT. Protein sequence: CASSSPGQATEKLFF. Full variable domain (missing parts from reference TRBV5-5 and TRBJ1-4): DAGVTQSPTHLIKTRGQQVTLRCSPISGHKSVSWYQQVLGQGPQFIFQYYEKEERGRGNFPDRFSARQFPNYSSELNVNALLLGDSALYLCASSSPGQATEKLFFGSGTQLSVL.

The genes are TRBV29-1 and TRBJ1-2; maybe TRBD1 (6 bases). Germline CDR1 SQVTM, CDR2 ANQGSEA. CDR3 length: 12 amino acids. The CDR3 nucleotides are TGCAGTGGGGGGGCAGGAAACTATGGCTACACCTTC. It specifies CSGGAGNYGYTF.

The chain has TRBV5-6 and TRBJ2-2; D gene unclear. The CDR3 is 14 residues long. Trimming removed 0 bases from V and 4 bases from J, with 7 bases in between. CDR1 is SGHDT and CDR2 is YYEEEE in the germline V gene. The CDR3 sequence is CASSLEAVTGELFF. The DNA for the CDR3 is TGTGCCAGCAGCTTGGAGGCGGTCACCGGGGAGCTGTTTTTT.

V and J are TRBV7-8 and TRBJ2-2, with 8 positions matching TRBD1. V shed 5 bases and J 6 bases; nucleotides not matched to a gene: 2. CDR1 and CDR2 from the germline V gene are SGHVS and FQNEAQ. The CDR3 loop spans 13 amino acids. CDR3: CASSRQGSGELFF. As DNA, the CDR3 is TGTGCCAGCAGCCGACAGGGGTCCGGGGAGCTGTTTTTT. Complete variable domain (other parts from reference TRBV7-8 and TRBJ2-2): GAGVSQSPRYKVAKRGQDVALRCDPISGHVSLFWYQQALGQGPEFLTYFQNEAQLDKSGLPSDRFFAERPEGSVSTLKIQRTQQEDSAVYLCASSRQGSGELFFGEGSRLTVL.

The chain joins TRBV5-8 to TRBJ2-1, with a tentative D call TRBD2 (5 bases). Germline lookup yields CDR1 SGHTS and CDR2 YDEGEE. Trimming took 3 bases from V and 3 from J, leaving 13 bases between them. CDR3 length: 15 residues. The CDR3 region is CASSSGLGNYNEQFF. The DNA for the CDR3 is TGTGCCAGCAGCTCGGGGTTAGGGAACTACAATGAGCAGTTCTTC.

V and J are TRBV6-2 or TRBV6-3 and TRBJ2-3, with D unclear. CDR1 is MNHEY, CDR2 SVGEGT, per germline. Trimming removed 6 bases at V and 3 bases at J, with 16 bases between. CDR3 size: 15 residues. DNA of the CDR3: TGTGCCAGCAGCCCCGACTGGCCTAAGACAGATACGCAGTATTTT. Protein sequence: CASSPDWPKTDTQYF.

The chain uses TRBV19 and TRBJ1-3, with D possibly being TRBD1 (5 bases). This CDR3 contains 16 residues. Looked up from germline, CDR1 is LNHDA and CDR2 is SQIVND (reference sequence). V was pared by 3 bases and J by 0 bases, with 12 bases between. DNA of the CDR3: TGTGCCAGTAGTATCGCTTCCCAGGGCTCTGGAAACACCATATATTTT. This encodes CASSIASQGSGNTIYF.

This chain uses TRBV27 with TRBJ1-4; possible D gene TRBD1, 6 bases. The V gene's germline CDR1 is MNHEY and CDR2 SMNVEV (reference sequence). The V and J ends lost 4 bases and 11 bases respectively, with 17 bases between them. This CDR3 spans 14 amino acids. The CDR3 is CASSSDRYLRKLFF. CDR3 coding DNA: TGTGCCAGCAGTTCAGACAGGTACCTGAGGAAACTGTTTTTT.

The V call is TRBV7-9, the J call TRBJ2-5, with 7 bases fitting TRBD1. The CDR3 runs 16 residues. With V trimmed by 1 base and J by 0 bases, 5 bases remained unmatched. Germline loops: CDR1 SEHNR, CDR2 FQNEAQ (reference sequence). CDR3 protein: CASSLVSQGDQETQYF. Written as DNA, the CDR3 is TGTGCCAGCAGCTTAGTTTCCCAGGGGGACCAAGAGACCCAGTACTTC.

CDR3 loop: CASSLGGRDTDTQYF. The CDR3 DNA sequence: TGCGCCAGCAGCTTGGGAGGGAGGGATACAGATACGCAGTATTTT. This chain links TRBV5-1 with TRBJ2-3; 7 bases match TRBD2. V shed 0 bases and J 3 bases; nucleotides not matched to a gene: 4. The germline gives CDR1 SGHRS, CDR2 YFSETQ. CDR3 length equals 15 residues. Supplemented by reference TRBV5-1 and TRBJ2-3, the full variable domain reads KAGVTQTPRYLIKTRGQQVTLSCSPISGHRSVSWYQQTPGQGLQFLFEYFSETQRNKGNFPGRFSGRQFSNSRSEMNVSTLELGDSALYLCASSLGGRDTDTQYFGPGTRLTVL.

The chain carries TRBV7-2 and TRBJ2-7; no definite D call. Germline V lookup: CDR1 SGHTA, CDR2 FQGNSA. V lost 1 base and J lost 7, with 20 bases in between. This CDR3 comprises 16 residues. CDR3 DNA sequence: TGTGCCAGCAGCTTAGTCGACTTCGGGTTTGTGCGGGAGCAGTACTTC. This gives the protein CASSLVDFGFVREQYF. Filled out from reference TRBV7-2 and TRBJ2-7, the complete variable domain reads GAGVSQSPSNKVTEKGKDVELRCDPISGHTALYWYRQSLGQGLEFLIYFQGNSAPDKSGLPSDRFSAERTGGSVSTLTIQRTQQEDSAVYLCASSLVDFGFVREQYFGPGTRLTVT.

The rearrangement uses TRBV3-1 (or the pseudogene TRBV3-2) and TRBJ2-5, with unresolved D. Trimming shortened V by 4 bases and J by 5 bases, and 17 bases separated the two germline ends. Germline V gene lookup returns CDR1 LGHDT and CDR2 YNNKEL (reference sequence). The CDR3 runs to 15 residues. For the CDR3, the DNA is TGTGCCAGCAGCCGCGCCACTACCGCCGCGGAGACCCAGTACTTC. Translation: CASSRATTAAETQYF.

This chain links TRBV6-2 or TRBV6-3 with TRBJ2-7; 7 nucleotides line up with TRBD1. J gave up 8 bases and V 2 bases, and 12 bases lay outside the gene matches. Per the germline V gene, CDR1 is MNHEY and CDR2 is SVGEGT. The CDR3 contains 15 residues. This CDR3 reads CASSYEGGSATKQYF. The CDR3 nucleotides read TGTGCCAGCAGTTACGAAGGGGGCTCCGCCACAAAGCAGTACTTC.

The rearrangement uses TRBV30 and TRBJ1-5; 8 nucleotides align to TRBD1. The CDR3 runs 16 residues. CDR1 and CDR2 (germline): GTSNPN, SVGIG (reference sequence). Trimming cost V 2 bases and J 7 bases; bases outside gene matches: 13. The CDR3 region has the DNA TGTGCCTGGAGTCCCAGACCCAGGGGGCTTAAGCAGCCCCAGCATTTT. It translates to CAWSPRPRGLKQPQHF.

In its sample, this clone was seen once. The chain carries TRBV6-2 or TRBV6-3 and TRBJ2-1, with unresolved D. The V gene's germline CDR1 is MNHEY and CDR2 SVGEGT. The CDR3 has 15 amino acids. V gave up 2 bases and J gave up 8 bases, with 16 bases separating them. The chain's CDR3 is CASSYRNPIRDEQFF. In DNA form, the CDR3 reads TGTGCCAGCAGTTACCGAAACCCGATACGGGATGAGCAGTTCTTC.

The chain combines TRBV5-4 with TRBJ2-5; TRBD2 agrees at 13 bases. J was trimmed by 5 bases and V by 1 base; bases with no gene match: 2. Germline values: CDR1 SGHNT, CDR2 YYREEE (reference sequence). The CDR3 length is 15 residues. In DNA form, the CDR3 reads TGTGCCAGCAGCTTGACTAGCGGGGGGGCGGAGACCCAGTACTTC. Protein: CASSLTSGGAETQYF.

The chain joins TRBV9 to TRBJ2-3, with D hard to call. CDR1 and CDR2 from the germline V gene are SGDLS and YYNGEE. V lost 1 base to trimming and J lost 2 bases, with 8 bases between them. The CDR3 totals 14 residues. CDR3 residues: CASSVTPTTDTQYF. As DNA, the CDR3 is TGTGCCAGCAGCGTAACTCCTACCACAGATACGCAGTATTTT.

DNA of the CDR3: TGTGCCAGCAGCGTAGGGCAAAGGGGGATACTGTTTTTT. Protein: CASSVGQRGILFF. The chain has TRBV7-8 and TRBJ1-4; tentatively, D is TRBD1 (6 bases). The ends were cut back, 5 bases at V and 13 bases at J, with 17 bases in the middle. Germline CDR1 is SGHVS and CDR2 is FQNEAQ. The CDR3 sequence is 13 residues long. Full variable domain (outside the CDR3, taken from reference TRBV7-8 and TRBJ1-4): GAGVSQSPRYKVAKRGQDVALRCDPISGHVSLFWYQQALGQGPEFLTYFQNEAQLDKSGLPSDRFFAERPEGSVSTLKIQRTQQEDSAVYLCASSVGQRGILFFGSGTQLSVL.